This section outlines one T cell receptor beta chain sequence together with its context. This clone may be a read error of a much larger clone one base away. Time point described: pre-sensitization, week 0. Specified treatment: therapeutic diphenylcyclopropenone sensitization with weekly scalp DPC. The CDR3 covers 15 residues. TCRdb redid the calling of the RACE reads with MiXCR, one entry per CDR3 protein. Among roughly 380,000 distinct CDR3 sequences listed, approximately 5% were seen once. The sample belongs to a study of human T cells and chemical hapten exposure. The chain couples TRBV21-1 to TRBJ2-3. TRBV21-1 counts as a pseudogene. Sequenced here: whole blood, sampled in connection with sensitization to the hapten diphenylcyclopropenone (DPC). This receptor was taken from a woman aged 45-60 years with alopecia areata. Some clones in this sample may be carry-over from other donors' samples. Here the CDR3 DNA reads TGTGCCAGCAGCAAACCGGCCAGGAGCACAGATACGCAGTATTTT. This sequence encodes CASSKPARSTDTQYF.